This entry is about one TCR beta chain. The source of the sample is a study of tumor and adjacent non-tumor tissue in lung cancer. In germline, CDR1 is DFQATT, CDR2 SNEGSKA (reference sequence). The CDR3 loop spans 13 amino acids. J lost 6 bases, V lost 5 bases, and 7 bases had no gene match. TCRbeta libraries were built with three rounds of nested PCR, modified from ARM-PCR. TCRdb passed the multiplex PCR reads through MiXCR, listing each CDR3 protein once. Among approximately 79,000 distinct CDR3 sequences listed, 61% were seen once. RNA was extracted from bulk tissue without any cell sorting. The rearrangement links TRBV20-1 to TRBJ1-2, with 9 bases that match TRBD1. The receptor was derived from an older man with non-small cell lung cancer. Sequenced sample: lung tumor tissue. The CDR3 is CSAETGGGDGYTF. The DNA of the CDR3 is TGCAGTGCTGAGACAGGGGGAGGTGATGGCTACACCTTC.